These 13 T cell receptor beta chains share one sample of origin, sequenced in a study of blood T cell dynamics during melanoma immunotherapy. This sample's time point: week 3, after first cycle of checkpoint inhibitor. Some clones are missing from TCRdb's copy, which holds only in-frame ones; the method was immunoSEQ multiplex PCR. This sample has a few thousand clones, with 75% to 90% found just once. Source: blood, taken from a patient treated with checkpoint blockade. Receptors originate from a human donor with melanoma. Some clones in this sample may be carry-over from other donors' samples.

The V gene is TRBV4-2, the J gene TRBJ2-5; possible D gene TRBD2, 5 bases. V was pared by 1 base and J by 4 bases, with 16 bases between. This CDR3 is 16 amino acids long. Per the germline V gene, CDR1 is LGHNA and CDR2 is YNFKEQ. The CDR3 spells CASSQGGLAGGETQYF. The DNA of the CDR3 is TGTGCCAGCAGCCAAGGTGGGCTAGCCGGAGGAGAGACCCAGTACTTC.

This clone was detected a few times. CDR3 coding DNA: TGTGCCAGCAGCGTAGGGGTAAGTGACAATCAGCCCCAGCATTTT. Protein product: CASSVGVSDNQPQHF. The chain has TRBV9 and TRBJ1-5; D is uncertain. CDR3 length: 15 amino acids. V lost 0 bases and J 3 bases, leaving 10 bases between the germline ends. CDR1 and CDR2 from the germline V gene are SGDLS and YYNGEE.

V usage is TRBV5-1 and J usage is TRBJ2-7, with 9 bases fitting TRBD1. Germline V CDR1 and CDR2: SGHRS, YFSETQ. The V segment lost 3 bases and the J segment 2 bases; nucleotides outside the gene matches: 3. CDR3 length: 14 amino acids. The CDR3 sequence: CASSWGQGTYEQYF. The CDR3 DNA is TGCGCCAGCAGCTGGGGACAGGGCACCTACGAGCAGTACTTC.

The chain carries TRBV5-6 and TRBJ2-7; 8 bases match TRBD1. In germline, CDR1 is SGHDT, CDR2 YYEEEE. This CDR3 comprises 14 residues. Losses at the gene ends were 5 bases for V and 2 bases for J; bases not matched to a gene: 6. The CDR3, as DNA: TGTGCCAGCAGGGAACAGGGGGGCGCCTACGAGCAGTACTTC. The encoded protein is CASREQGGAYEQYF.

This clone was picked up a small number of times. The V and J genes are TRBV5-5 and TRBJ2-1; D is ambiguous. The CDR3 covers 18 residues. The V and J ends lost 0 bases and 2 bases respectively, with 18 bases between them. In germline, CDR1 is SGHKS, CDR2 YYEKEE (reference sequence). The CDR3, as DNA: TGTGCCAGCAGCTTGGGGGATTACGTCGGTGGCCCCTACAATGAGCAGTTCTTC. It codes for CASSLGDYVGGPYNEQFF.

Written as DNA, the CDR3 is TGCGCCAGCAGGTCCGGGCTAGCGGGGAGCAATGAGCAGTTCTTC. It specifies CASRSGLAGSNEQFF. The chain carries TRBV4-1 and TRBJ2-1; 9 bases line up with TRBD2. The V segment lost 6 bases and the J segment 6 bases; nucleotides outside the gene matches: 9. There are 15 residues in the CDR3. Germline lookup yields CDR1 MGHRA and CDR2 YSYEKL.

J is TRBJ1-1 and V is TRBV2, with 7 bases aligning to TRBD1. The CDR3 has 15 amino acids. Germline V gives CDR1 SNHLY, CDR2 FYNNEI. The V segment lost 6 bases and the J segment 0 bases; nucleotides outside the gene matches: 7. The CDR3 region has the DNA TGTGCCAGCAGAGGACAGGTGCCTTTGAACACTGAAGCTTTCTTT. This sequence encodes CASRGQVPLNTEAFF.

The chain couples TRBV5-1 to TRBJ2-7; perhaps TRBD1 as D (6 bases). The V end was cut by 7 bases, the J end by 3 bases, with 11 bases between. The CDR3 has 12 amino acids. Germline CDR1 and CDR2: SGHRS and YFSETQ. The CDR3 here is CASGKDSYEQYF. The CDR3 nucleotides read TGCGCCAGCGGGAAGGACAGCTACGAGCAGTACTTC.

The chain is built from TRBV19 and TRBJ1-2; maybe TRBD1 (5 bases). Germline V gene sequence: CDR1 LNHDA, CDR2 SQIVND (reference sequence). This CDR3 has 16 amino acids. V was cut by 4 bases and J by 4 bases, with 19 bases left in between. The CDR3 DNA is TGTGCCAGTAGTAGGGATGCAGGGCCGGGGGGCTATGGCTACACCTTC. This codes for CASSRDAGPGGYGYTF.

V and J are TRBV2 and TRBJ2-7; maybe TRBD1 (6 bases). V lost 5 bases and J 2 bases, leaving 13 bases between the germline ends. This CDR3 is 14 amino acids long. CDR1 and CDR2 from the germline V gene are SNHLY and FYNNEI. The CDR3 spells CASSRRRDTYEQYF. The CDR3 DNA reads as TGTGCCAGCAGTAGGCGCAGGGACACCTACGAGCAGTACTTC. The complete variable domain, with remaining parts taken from reference TRBV2 and TRBJ2-7, reads EPEVTQTPSHQVTQMGQEVILRCVPISNHLYFYWYRQILGQKVEFLVSFYNNEISEKSEIFDDQFSVERPDGSNFTLKIRSTKLEDSAMYFCASSRRRDTYEQYFGPGTRLTVT.

For the CDR3, the DNA is TGTGCCAGCAGCCGCACCGGGACGGCCAATGAGCAGTTCTTC. Translated: CASSRTGTANEQFF. This chain uses TRBV7-3 with TRBJ2-1; D possibly matches TRBD1 or TRBD2 (5 bases each). Deletions cut 5 bases from V and 6 bases from J, with 14 bases between. The CDR3 sequence is 14 residues long. CDR1 SGHTA and CDR2 FQGTGA come from the germline V gene.

The chain recombines TRBV6-1 with TRBJ2-2; no clear D gene. The germline gives CDR1 MNHNS, CDR2 SASEGT. CDR3 size: 14 residues. V was shortened by 2 bases and J by 7 bases, with 11 bases between the two germline ends. Here the CDR3 DNA reads TGTGCCAGCAGTGAAACGGCGGTGGACGGGGAGCTGTTTTTT. It codes for CASSETAVDGELFF.

The V gene is TRBV9, the J gene TRBJ1-6; D may be TRBD1 (6 bases). Germline V gene lookup returns CDR1 SGDLS and CDR2 YYNGEE. V lost 4 bases and J 6 bases, leaving 11 bases between the germline ends. CDR3 length equals 14 residues. Here the CDR3 DNA reads TGTGCCAGCAGCAAAGGGGGGGGTAATTCACCCCTCCACTTT. Translating it yields CASSKGGGNSPLHF.